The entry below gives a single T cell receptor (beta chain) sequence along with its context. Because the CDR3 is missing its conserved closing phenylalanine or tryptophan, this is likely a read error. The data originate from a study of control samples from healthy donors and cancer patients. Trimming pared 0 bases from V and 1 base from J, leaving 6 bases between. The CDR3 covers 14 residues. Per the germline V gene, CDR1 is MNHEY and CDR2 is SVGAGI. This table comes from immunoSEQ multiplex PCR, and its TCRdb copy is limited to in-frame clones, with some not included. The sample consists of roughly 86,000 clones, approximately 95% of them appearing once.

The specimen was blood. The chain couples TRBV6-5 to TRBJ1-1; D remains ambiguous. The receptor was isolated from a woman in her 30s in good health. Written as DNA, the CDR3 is TGTGCCAGCAGTTACTCGGGCGGGAACACTGAAGCTTTCCTT. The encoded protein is CASSYSGGNTEAFL.